Below, one T cell receptor (beta chain) is given with its context. What it recognizes is unknown. The data derive from a study of shared clonotypes between healthy human individuals. Turning to the study itself: Aged between 18 and 49, the donors were a couple of women and a few men. For every donor, three CD4 naive, three CD4 memory, two CD8 naive and one CD8 memory plates were used. Whole-study findings and limits: As a rule, naive subsets had a larger estimated richness than memory subsets. A limitation of the genetic and exposure-history diversity represented arose from few donors.

CD45RO-negative CD8 cells positively selected for CCR7 made up the naive population, which excluded terminally differentiated effector memory CD45RA+ cells. Trimming took off 6 bases at V and 9 bases at J, with 15 bases between the two ends. The CDR3 consists of 13 residues. Germline-derived CDR1 and CDR2 are SGHTA and FQGNSA. TCRdb keeps only in-frame clones here, not all; method: immunoSEQ multiplex PCR. The sample records millions of clones, approximately 94% being singletons. The sample consisted of naive CD8+ T cells from PBMCs. This receptor was identified in a man younger than 30 in good health. Some clones in this sample may be carry-over from other donors' samples. The chain recombines TRBV7-2 with TRBJ2-1, with D perhaps matching TRBD1 (5 bases). Here the CDR3 reads CASRQSGQGEQFF. The CDR3 coding sequence is TGTGCCAGCAGACAGTCAGGGCAGGGTGAGCAGTTCTTC.